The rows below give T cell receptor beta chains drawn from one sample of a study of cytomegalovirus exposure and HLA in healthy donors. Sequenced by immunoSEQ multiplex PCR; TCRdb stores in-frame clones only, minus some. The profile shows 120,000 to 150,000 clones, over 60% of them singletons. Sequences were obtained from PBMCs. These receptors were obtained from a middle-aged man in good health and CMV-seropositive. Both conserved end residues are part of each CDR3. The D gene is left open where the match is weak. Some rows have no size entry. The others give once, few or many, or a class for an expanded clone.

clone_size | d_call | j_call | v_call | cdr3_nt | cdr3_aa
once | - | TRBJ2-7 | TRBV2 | TGTGCCAGCAGACTCGACAGCTACGAGCAGTACTTC | CASRLDSYEQYF
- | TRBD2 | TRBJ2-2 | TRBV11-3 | TGTGCCAGCAGCCCAGAGCGGGAGTTACCCACGAACACCGGGGAGCTGTTTTTT | CASSPERELPTNTGELFF
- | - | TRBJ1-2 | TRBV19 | TGTGCCAGTACCCGACAGACAGCTAACTATGGCTACACCTTC | CASTRQTANYGYTF
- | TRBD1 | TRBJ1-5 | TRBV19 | TGTGCCAGTACCCCGGACAGGGGGCTATGGGGCAATCAGCCCCAGCATTTT | CASTPDRGLWGNQPQHF
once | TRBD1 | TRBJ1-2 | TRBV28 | TGTGCCAGCAGTTTTACAGGGGGGGACTTAGGTGGCTACACCTTC | CASSFTGGDLGGYTF
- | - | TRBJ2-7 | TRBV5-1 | TGCGCCAGCAGCCTAAACCATGATCCGGGACTGGCTGGCGAGCAGTACTTC | CASSLNHDPGLAGEQYF
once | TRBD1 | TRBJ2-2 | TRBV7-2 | TGTGCCAGCACCCAAAAAGGGGGCTCCCCCGGGGAGCTGTTTTTT | CASTQKGGSPGELFF
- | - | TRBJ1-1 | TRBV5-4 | TGTGCCAGCAGCCGGAACACTGAAGCTTTCTTT | CASSRNTEAFF
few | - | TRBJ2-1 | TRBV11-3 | TGTGCCAGCAGCTTAGATTCTCTGGGCCGGGTAGGGGTAAGGAATGAGCAGTTCTTC | CASSLDSLGRVGVRNEQFF
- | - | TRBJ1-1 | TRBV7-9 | TGTGCCAGCAGCCTCACAGGGAACACTGAAGCTTTCTTT | CASSLTGNTEAFF
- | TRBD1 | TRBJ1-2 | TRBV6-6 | TGTGCCAGCAGTACGGGACAGTCTAACTATGGCTACACCTTC | CASSTGQSNYGYTF
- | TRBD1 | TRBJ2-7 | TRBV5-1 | TGCGCCAGCAGCTCCGGGACAGGGGACGCCTACGAGCAGTACTTC | CASSSGTGDAYEQYF
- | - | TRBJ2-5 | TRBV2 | TGTGCAGGAGGCCCGAGCGGGGAGACCCAGTACTTC | CAGGPSGETQYF
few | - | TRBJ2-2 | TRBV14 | TGTGCCAGCAGCCGAGAACTGGCGAACACCGGGGAGCTGTTTTTT | CASSRELANTGELFF